This record covers a single T cell receptor beta chain. Its specificity is not known. The treatment: roughly 11-day PBMC culture with coronavirus spike peptide pools or control peptides (ViraFEST assay). Germline assignment: CDR1 LGHDT and CDR2 YNNKEL (reference sequence). After removal of 3 bases from V and 6 bases from J, the junction contained 4 bases not matched to a gene. The CDR3 loop spans 14 amino acids. Sequencing of cultured CD4+ T cell DNA used the Oncomine TCR Beta short-read assay. TCRdb ran MiXCR on the PCR reads and lists one entry per CDR3 protein. The data show roughly 17,000 distinct CDR3 sequences, 45% to 65% seen once. The data are from a study of vaccination and CD4 T cells after COVID-19.

Sequencing input: CD4+ T cells from blood, cultured in vitro. This TCR was recovered from a human donor who had recovered from COVID-19. This chain connects TRBV3-1 to TRBJ1-2; 10 positions agree with TRBD1. The CDR3 spells CASSQAGTGDGYTF. The CDR3 nucleotides are TGTGCCAGCAGCCAGGCCGGGACAGGGGATGGCTACACCTTC.